Sequencing of this T cell receptor beta chain was carried out in a study of cytomegalovirus exposure and HLA in healthy donors. This CDR3 spans 13 amino acids. Germline values: CDR1 MGHRA, CDR2 YSYEKL. Trimming shortened V by 4 bases and J by 0 bases, and 7 bases separated the two germline ends. Study conclusions and caveats: V- and J-gene trimming of TCR beta was linked (in a later analysis) to a missense DCLRE1C variant.

PCR involved 60 Vbeta and 13 Jbeta primers. Profiling relied on immunoSEQ multiplex PCR, and the TCRdb table lists in-frame clones only, not all of them. The data contain fewer than 120,000 clones, less than 85% of them singletons. To note about this clone: Its specificity is not known.

Donors likely had unrecorded immune exposures despite being nominally healthy when sampled. The V gene is TRBV4-1, the J gene TRBJ2-7; possibly TRBD2 for D (6 bases). This clonotype originated in a man aged 30-40 years in good health and CMV-seropositive. The sequencing sample was made of PBMCs. The CDR3 coding sequence is TGCGCCAGCAGCCTGGGACTCTCCTACGAGCAGTACTTC. As protein: CASSLGLSYEQYF.